These 16 T cell receptor beta chains originate from one sample sequenced in a study of T cell repertoires in cytomegalovirus infection. Antigens for these TCRs are unknown. Via MiXCR, TCRdb re-called the reads, giving one row per CDR3 protein. Seen here are about 110,000 distinct CDR3 sequences, roughly 30% observed once, and the top ten hold around 80%. The sample was CD8+ T cells from cultured PBMCs, taken from culture after CMV antigen stimulation. The receptors were sampled from a human donor in good health (CMV status not recorded). Some clones in this sample may be carry-over from other donors' samples.

This chain links TRBV20-1 with TRBJ2-7, with D possibly matching TRBD1 (7 bases). V shed 0 bases and J shed 2 bases, with 17 bases lying between them. Germline CDR1 DFQATT, CDR2 SNEGSKA (reference sequence). CDR3 length: 16 residues. CDR3 loop: CSARDLGGTAPYEQYF. The CDR3 DNA follows: TGCAGTGCTAGAGATTTAGGGGGGACAGCGCCCTACGAGCAGTACTTC.

This clonotype was seen only a few times. The chain joins TRBV5-4 to TRBJ2-3, with D possibly TRBD2 on 6 matching bases. The CDR3 runs 14 residues. Germline V gene lookup returns CDR1 SGHNT and CDR2 YYREEE (reference sequence). The V end was cut by 2 bases, the J end by 5 bases, with 12 bases between. The chain's CDR3 is CASSFGQGGDTQYF. For the CDR3, the DNA is TGTGCCAGCAGCTTTGGGCAGGGAGGAGATACGCAGTATTTT.

The chain has TRBV27 and TRBJ1-4; D possibly corresponds to TRBD1 (6 bases). V lost 6 bases, J lost 11 bases, and 10 bases lay in between. The V gene's germline CDR1 is MNHEY and CDR2 SMNVEV (reference sequence). The CDR3 totals 11 residues. In DNA form, the CDR3 reads TGTGCCAGCAGCGAGGGGGGGAAACTGTTTTTT. Translation: CASSEGGKLFF.

This sequence joins TRBV7-9 and TRBJ2-1; 7 bases align to TRBD2. Germline loops: CDR1 SEHNR, CDR2 FQNEAQ (reference sequence). J was trimmed by 0 bases and V by 5 bases; bases with no gene match: 10. This CDR3 is built from 17 residues. The CDR3, as DNA: TGTGCCAGCAGCCCTGAGGGGCGGGGGAACTCCTACAATGAGCAGTTCTTC. It is translated as CASSPEGRGNSYNEQFF.

This clonotype was seen repeatedly, ten times or more. V usage is TRBV7-6 and J usage is TRBJ1-4; TRBD1 agrees at 8 bases. The CDR3 length is 16 residues. Trimming took 5 bases from V and 3 from J; bases not matched to a gene: 8. Germline V gene lookup returns CDR1 SGHVS and CDR2 FNYEAQ. In DNA form, the CDR3 reads TGTGCCAGCAGCCAACAGGGGGGTTTAGCTAATGAAAAACTGTTTTTT. Its protein product is CASSQQGGLANEKLFF. Full variable domain (missing parts from reference TRBV7-6 and TRBJ1-4): GAGVSQSPRYKVTKRGQDVALRCDPISGHVSLYWYRQALGQGPEFLTYFNYEAQQDKSGLPNDRFSAERPEGSISTLTIQRTEQRDSAMYRCASSQQGGLANEKLFFGSGTQLSVL.

V gene TRBV11-2 combines with J gene TRBJ2-1, with D tentatively TRBD2 (6 bases). CDR3 length: 13 residues. Trimming removed 3 bases at V and 6 bases at J, with 9 bases between. Per germline, CDR1 SGHAT and CDR2 FQNNGV. Here the CDR3 DNA reads TGTGCCAGCAGCTTCACTAGCAGCAATGAGCAGTTCTTC. This codes for CASSFTSSNEQFF.

In this sample, this clonotype turned up a few times. The J gene is TRBJ2-3, the V gene TRBV9; D perhaps matches TRBD1 (6 bases). From germline, CDR1 is SGDLS and CDR2 YYNGEE. Trimming removed 3 bases from V and 1 base from J, with 12 bases in between. This CDR3 region has 15 residues. CDR3 loop: CASSEEGVGTDTQYF. The CDR3 region has the DNA TGTGCCAGCAGCGAAGAGGGGGTGGGCACAGATACGCAGTATTTT. The full variable domain, with the rest looked up from reference TRBV9 and TRBJ2-3, is DSGVTQTPKHLITATGQRVTLRCSPRSGDLSVYWYQQSLDQGLQFLIQYYNGEERAKGNILERFSAQQFPDLHSELNLSSLELGDSALYFCASSEEGVGTDTQYFGPGTRLTVL.

This clonotype has just a few counts. The chain links TRBV27 to TRBJ2-1; perhaps TRBD1 as D (5 bases). This CDR3 is 14 amino acids long. Germline V gene data show CDR1 as MNHEY and CDR2 as SMNVEV (reference sequence). Trimming took off 5 bases at V and 5 bases at J, with 13 bases between the two ends. The CDR3 coding sequence is TGTGCCAGCAGTCCAGGGATAAGTAACAATGAGCAGTTCTTC. Encoded protein: CASSPGISNNEQFF.

There are a few counts of this clonotype. The chain joins TRBV20-1 to TRBJ2-7; D not certain. The CDR3 extends over 15 amino acids. V lost 1 base and J lost 1, with 14 bases in between. Germline V gene data show CDR1 as DFQATT and CDR2 as SNEGSKA (reference sequence). CDR3 bases: TGCAGTGCTAGAGGATTGGAAACGGTTTCCTACGAGCAGTACTTC. Amino acids: CSARGLETVSYEQYF.

The table lists this clonotype with a few counts. The rearrangement links TRBV13 to TRBJ2-3; 7 bases are shared with TRBD2. The CDR3 consists of 14 residues. In germline, CDR1 is PRHDT, CDR2 FYEKMQ (reference sequence). Trimming removed 7 bases from V and 4 bases from J; junction bases left unmatched: 8. The CDR3 here is CASTHGLGADTQYF. CDR3 DNA: TGTGCCAGCACCCACGGACTAGGGGCAGATACGCAGTATTTT.

This clonotype turned up a few times. The chain joins TRBV7-6 to TRBJ2-7; D is uncertain. The CDR3 spans 15 residues. Trimming removed 1 base from V and 4 bases from J, with 14 bases in between. Looked up from germline, CDR1 is SGHVS and CDR2 is FNYEAQ. The CDR3, as DNA: TGTGCCAGCAGCTTAGTGGCAGTCAGCTTTTACGAGCAGTACTTC. This encodes CASSLVAVSFYEQYF.

This clonotype was observed a handful of times. V usage is TRBV15 and J usage is TRBJ2-3; D may be TRBD2 (6 bases). Trimming removed 1 base at V and 3 bases at J, with 17 bases between. The CDR3 is made up of 17 amino acids. Germline CDR1 reads LNHNV; CDR2 reads YYDKDF (reference sequence). The CDR3 loop reads CATSRAAGLWLTDTQYF. The CDR3 DNA reads TGTGCCACCAGCAGAGCCGCGGGGCTTTGGTTAACAGATACGCAGTATTTT.

This clonotype was detected only a few times. The J gene is TRBJ2-1, the V gene TRBV11-1; 8 bases map to TRBD2. Trimming removed 2 bases from V and 4 bases from J; junction bases left unmatched: 7. Germline CDR1 and CDR2: SGHAT and FQDESV (reference sequence). The CDR3 is 16 amino acids. The CDR3 reads CASSLSSGNSYNEQFF. As DNA, the CDR3 is TGTGCCAGCAGCTTAAGTAGCGGGAACTCTTACAATGAGCAGTTCTTC.

The chain combines TRBV19 with TRBJ1-4; perhaps TRBD1 as D (5 bases). Germline CDR1 and CDR2: LNHDA and SQIVND (reference sequence). Deletions cut 0 bases from V and 5 bases from J, with 13 bases between. This CDR3 spans 16 amino acids. Here the CDR3 reads CASSIDREGTNEKLFF. The CDR3 DNA is TGTGCCAGTAGTATAGACCGGGAAGGGACGAATGAAAAACTGTTTTTT. The full variable domain, rest sourced from reference TRBV19 and TRBJ1-4, is DGGITQSPKYLFRKEGQNVTLSCEQNLNHDAMYWYRQDPGQGLRLIYYSQIVNDFQKGDIAEGYSVSREKKESFPLTVTSAQKNPTAFYLCASSIDREGTNEKLFFGSGTQLSVL.

This chain links TRBV5-1 with TRBJ2-1; 13 nucleotides align to TRBD2. Germline assignment: CDR1 SGHRS and CDR2 YFSETQ. This CDR3 has 15 amino acids. J was trimmed by 10 bases and V by 2 bases; bases with no gene match: 6. The DNA for the CDR3 is TGCGCCAGCAGCTTAACTAGCGGGGGGGCGAAGGAGCAGTTCTTC. It encodes CASSLTSGGAKEQFF.

The chain carries TRBV7-9 and TRBJ2-3; 7 nucleotides line up with TRBD1. The CDR3 totals 15 residues. With V trimmed by 3 bases and J by 2 bases, 5 bases remained unmatched. Germline CDR1 is SEHNR and CDR2 is FQNEAQ (reference sequence). For the CDR3, the DNA is TGTGCCAGCAGCTTTCTCGGGACAGACACAGATACGCAGTATTTT. Its protein product is CASSFLGTDTDTQYF.